The TCR beta chain described here comes from a study of T cell responses to AZD1222 COVID-19 vaccine (dated by TCRdb to the early 2020s). With regard to the full study: A total of 233 trial participants underwent TCR sequencing, of whom approximately 200 had received two doses of AZD1222 and some 25 had received two doses of the MenACWY control vaccine. Trial participants were enrolled by age into 18-55, 56-69 and 70-plus year subgroups, with around 140, 26 and 57 TCR-sequenced participants respectively.

What the authors observed across the whole study: Vaccine-associated CD4 TCRs spanned the whole spike protein, with dominant responses in regions 160-218 and 743-854. Most participants were white British and females outnumbered males, and the authors suggested that clonal diversity may have been underestimated. After two AZD1222 doses, spike-specific TCR breadth and depth were significantly higher than at day 0 and than in MenACWY recipients. Conclusions about previously exposed vaccinees were limited because only six AZD1222 recipients were SARS-CoV-2 seropositive at baseline. Because no samples from the day 14 peak response were available, repertoires could be characterized only after the peak T cell response. The 56-69-year group was small, and its depth increase did not reach significance, likely because of low power. Epitopes outside the regions mutated in the B.1.351 and B.1.1.7 variants were reportedly recognized by nearly half of the unique spike-specific TCRs.

The CDR3 regions of human TCRbeta chains were analyzed by immunosequencing. In the source study's methods: TCRs in the repertoires were compared against a reference library of SARS-CoV-2-specific TCRs that had been generated with the MIRA antigen-specificity platform. Breadth was defined as the fraction of unique TCRs that were SARS-CoV-2-associated. Depth was defined as the fraction of total T cells that were SARS-CoV-2-associated. Using the MIRA data, every spike-specific TCR was mapped to the spike region that the TCR reacted to and assigned to either a CD4 or a CD8 class. Log10-transformed breadth and depth values were compared by one-way ANOVA with Sidak's multiple comparisons tests. What TCRdb holds here is the immuneACCESS table cut down to in-frame rearrangements. Part of the clones is not present; checked against another copy, under half of the missing clones reflect an unresolved V gene, and the others are unexplained. D and trimming come from the DNA, and the V and J calls and clone size come from that table. This sample is represented by around 80,000 clones; roughly 85% of them were singletons. The ten largest clones capture about 10% of the sample.

The table lists this clone with many counts. Its antigen is currently not known. Within one base of it there is no much larger clone, and no base qualities were kept. Explained via the paper, the time point label denotes: about 28 days (+/-7) after the second vaccine dose. AZD1222 recipients given second doses at about 4 weeks or at about 12 weeks were pooled, since spike-specific TCR depth and breadth were not found to differ between the two schedules. Vaccinee samples were obtained from the UK trials COV001 and COV002, which included a single-blind randomized controlled phase 2/3 trial of AZD1222 (ChAdOx1 nCoV-19) in healthy adults. For TCRbeta chain sequencing, PBMC samples from trial participants were taken at day 0 and at day 28 after the second dose. CDR1 and CDR2 were assigned from the germline V gene (reference sequence) as LGHDT and YNNKEL. There are 12 amino acids in the CDR3, from cysteine to phenylalanine inclusive. The sequence is cut down to CDR3 DNA, 36 bases in frame from base 1. V is cut by 5 bases and J by 6 bases, and the space between the germline ends is 8 bases.

The source was peripheral blood, collected 28 days after the second AZD1222 dose. The clonotype comes from an adult who received the AZD1222 COVID-19 vaccine. The V gene is TRBV3-1 (or the pseudogene TRBV3-2) and the J gene is TRBJ2-1; the D gene cannot be resolved reliably. The CDR3 reads CASSSLGNEQFF. The bases are TGTGCCAGCAGCTCACTGGGCAATGAGCAGTTCTTC.